This T cell receptor (beta chain) was retrieved from a study of shared clonotypes between healthy human individuals. Notes on the study in general: Specimens sampled were limited to blood, with tissue repertoires likely differing. Sequencing depth was expected to influence donor clonotype sharing.

Profiling relied on immunoSEQ multiplex PCR, and the TCRdb table lists in-frame clones only, not all of them. This sample yields 2 million to 2.5 million clones, of which approximately 94% are seen a single time; approximately 0.13% belongs to the top ten. Points on this clone: Its matching antigen is unknown.

Caucasian adults residing in Nashville, Tennessee made up all the donors. J gave up 13 bases and V 5 bases, and 12 bases lay outside the gene matches. There are 14 residues in the CDR3. Germline assignment: CDR1 MNHEY and CDR2 SMNVEV (reference sequence). The sequence came from a man aged 18 to 35 in good health. The V gene is TRBV27, the J gene TRBJ2-1; 9 nucleotides align to TRBD2. The sequenced sample consisted of naive CD4+ T cells sorted from blood. The subset here: CD45RA+ positively selected. The CDR3 region is CASSALSGGPPQFF. CDR3 nucleotides: TGTGCCAGCAGTGCCCTCAGCGGGGGGCCCCCTCAGTTCTTC.